The sequence of this TCR beta chain was determined in a study of T-cell memory formation after mild COVID-19. About the study: In these data, TCR clusters were largely donor specific. Whole-study findings and limits: Clones contracting day 15 to 85 were balanced CD4/CD8; later expanders leaned CD4+. That cross-reactive memory joined was suggested by some responding clones appearing in pre-infection memory.

With respect to this clonotype: Its specificity is unknown.

Trimming shortened V by 0 bases and J by 6 bases, and 16 bases separated the two germline ends. The CDR3 runs to 15 residues. Germline CDR1 SGHRS, CDR2 YFSETQ. Employing constant-segment primers, 5'RACE generated TCR alpha and TCR beta cDNA libraries bearing sample barcodes and UMIs. TCRdb ran MiXCR on the 5' RACE reads and lists one entry per CDR3 protein. Of roughly 620,000 distinct CDR3 sequences in the sample, roughly 18% were seen once. This clonotype was sampled from an adult woman who had mild COVID-19 (a few samples of this study predate the infection). Cell type and time point are not known. V gene TRBV5-1 combines with J gene TRBJ2-7; a weak D match, TRBD1 (6 bases). Sequencing was carried out using PBMCs or a T cell subset sorted from them (not recorded which). The CDR3, as DNA: TGCGCCAGCAGCTTGGCCGGTCAGGGGAAAAGCGAGCAGTACTTC. Translated, it gives CASSLAGQGKSEQYF. Full variable domain (outside the CDR3, taken from reference TRBV5-1 and TRBJ2-7): KAGVTQTPRYLIKTRGQQVTLSCSPISGHRSVSWYQQTPGQGLQFLFEYFSETQRNKGNFPGRFSGRQFSNSRSEMNVSTLELGDSALYLCASSLAGQGKSEQYFGPGTRLTVT.